Shown below are 8 T cell receptor beta chains from a single sample sequenced in a study of blood T cell repertoires in COVID-19. Data came from immunoSEQ multiplex PCR; TCRdb stores just in-frame clones and leaves some out. The sample has around 150,000 clones; 80% to 90% are singletons. Sequenced sample: peripheral blood. The receptors derive from an older man with acute or convalescent COVID-19.

Only one count was recorded for this clone. The rearrangement uses TRBV6-5 and TRBJ2-7; D not certain. CDR3 length: 13 amino acids. CDR1 is MNHEY, CDR2 SVGAGI, per germline. The germline V and J ends were trimmed by 8 bases and 2 bases, with 13 bases remaining between them. The CDR3 DNA reads as TGTGCCAGCGCGAGACAAGGAACCTACGAGCAGTACTTC. It encodes CASARQGTYEQYF.

The genes are TRBV6-1 and TRBJ1-2; D perhaps matches TRBD1 (6 bases). Germline CDR1 MNHNS, CDR2 SASEGT. The CDR3 length is 14 residues. V was trimmed by 0 bases and J by 5 bases, leaving 10 bases between them. The CDR3 reads CASSEAARGYGYTF. The CDR3 DNA follows: TGTGCCAGCAGTGAAGCAGCCAGGGGATATGGCTACACCTTC.

The rearrangement joins TRBV2 to TRBJ1-6; 9 nucleotides align to TRBD1. This CDR3 has 15 amino acids. V trimming: 6 bases; J trimming: 7 bases; junction bases outside the gene matches: 7. Per the germline V gene, CDR1 is SNHLY and CDR2 is FYNNEI. The CDR3 loop reads CASRPLGTGNSPLHF. As DNA, the CDR3 is TGTGCCAGCAGACCTTTGGGGACAGGGAATTCACCCCTCCACTTT.

CDR3 amino acids: CASSWGQGRDTQYF. The DNA of the CDR3 is TGTGCCAGCAGTTGGGGACAGGGAAGAGATACGCAGTATTTT. This chain joins TRBV28 and TRBJ2-3, with TRBD1 matching 9 bases. The V gene end was trimmed by 4 bases and the J gene end by 5 bases; junction bases not matched to a gene: 4. The CDR3 totals 14 residues. The germline gives CDR1 MDHEN, CDR2 SYDVKM.

The genes are TRBV28 and TRBJ2-5, with TRBD2 identical over 15 bases. This CDR3 is built from 15 residues. V gave up 6 bases and J gave up 2 bases; unmatched junction bases: 1. Germline V gives CDR1 MDHEN, CDR2 SYDVKM. The chain's CDR3 is CASRGLAGGQETQYF. The DNA of the CDR3 is TGTGCCAGCAGGGGACTAGCGGGAGGACAAGAGACCCAGTACTTC.

This clone was counted at least ten times. The V gene is TRBV5-6, the J gene TRBJ2-7; D uncertain. From germline, CDR1 is SGHDT and CDR2 YYEEEE. The CDR3 is 13 amino acids. V lost 0 bases and J 6 bases, leaving 10 bases between the germline ends. CDR3 loop: CASSLDLRSEQYF. In DNA, the CDR3 is TGTGCCAGCAGCTTGGATCTGAGAAGCGAGCAGTACTTC.

The chain carries TRBV6-2 or TRBV6-3 and TRBJ2-1; 11 nucleotides agree with TRBD2. V shed 2 bases and J 15 bases; nucleotides not matched to a gene: 6. CDR3 length: 13 residues. CDR1 and CDR2 (germline): MNHEY, SVGEGT. CDR3 amino acids: CASSYLTSGILFF. CDR3 in DNA: TGTGCCAGCAGTTACCTGACTAGCGGGATTCTGTTCTTC.

V usage is TRBV5-5 and J usage is TRBJ2-7; TRBD1 agrees at 9 bases. V was clipped by 2 bases and J by 4 bases; unmatched bases: 7. The CDR3 has 15 amino acids. Germline V gives CDR1 SGHKS, CDR2 YYEKEE (reference sequence). The CDR3 DNA sequence: TGTGCCAGCAGCTTTGGGGCACAGGGGGCATACGAGCAGTACTTC. It encodes CASSFGAQGAYEQYF. Looking up the rest from reference TRBV5-5 and TRBJ2-7 gives the full variable domain: DAGVTQSPTHLIKTRGQQVTLRCSPISGHKSVSWYQQVLGQGPQFIFQYYEKEERGRGNFPDRFSARQFPNYSSELNVNALLLGDSALYLCASSFGAQGAYEQYFGPGTRLTVT.